A single sample gave rise to the 8 T cell receptor beta chains below, sequenced in a study of T cells in Graves' hyperthyroidism and ophthalmopathy. TCR beta CDR3 regions were amplified from RNA transcripts. The HTBI primer set was used in a first-round RT-PCR of the TCR CDR3. MiXCR was run by TCRdb on the multiplex PCR reads, yielding one entry per CDR3 protein. In the table there are some 300,000 distinct CDR3 sequences, approximately 18% of which are singletons. Sequenced sample: blood. The receptors derive from a man aged 50-60 years with Graves' ophthalmopathy.

This clonotype has just a few counts. The J gene is TRBJ1-6, the V gene TRBV7-9, with D possibly being TRBD1 (6 bases). The CDR3 contains 14 residues. Trimming took off 1 base at V and 6 bases at J, with 7 bases between the two ends. Germline lookup yields CDR1 SEHNR and CDR2 FQNEAQ (reference sequence). The CDR3 spells CASSLDRVNSPLHF. In nucleotides, the CDR3 is TGTGCCAGCAGCTTAGACAGGGTTAATTCACCCCTCCACTTT.

This clonotype was seen more than once but under ten times. The chain recombines TRBV7-9 with TRBJ2-1; 13 bases line up with TRBD2. In germline, CDR1 is SEHNR, CDR2 FQNEAQ (reference sequence). The CDR3 spans 17 residues. V trimming: 2 bases; J trimming: 4 bases; junction bases outside the gene matches: 5. CDR3 protein: CASSLLGLAGSYNEQFF. The CDR3 region has the DNA TGTGCCAGCAGCTTATTGGGACTAGCGGGATCTTACAATGAGCAGTTCTTC. The full variable domain, completed using reference TRBV7-9 and TRBJ2-1, is DTGVSQNPRHKITKRGQNVTFRCDPISEHNRLYWYRQTLGQGPEFLTYFQNEAQLEKSRLLSDRFSAERPKGSFSTLEIQRTEQGDSAMYLCASSLLGLAGSYNEQFFGPGTRLTVL.

This clonotype was seen at least ten times. J is TRBJ1-1 and V is TRBV12-3 or TRBV12-4, with TRBD1 matching 7 bases. Trimming took 6 bases from V and 1 from J; bases not matched to a gene: 8. The CDR3 spans 15 residues. CDR3 loop: CASRSRQGSNTEAFF. DNA of the CDR3: TGTGCCAGCAGATCTCGACAGGGATCGAACACTGAAGCTTTCTTT.

This clonotype was observed many times. The chain uses TRBV9 and TRBJ1-1; D unclear. CDR1 and CDR2 from the germline V gene are SGDLS and YYNGEE. The CDR3 is 13 residues long. V was clipped by 0 bases and J by 1 base, with 4 bases between them. DNA of the CDR3: TGTGCCAGCAGCGTAGAAAAGAACACTGAAGCTTTCTTT. It translates to CASSVEKNTEAFF.

This clonotype occurred many times. The rearrangement links TRBV7-2 to TRBJ1-5, with a tentative D call TRBD1 (5 bases). Trimming took 5 bases from V and 9 from J, leaving 11 bases between them. The CDR3 consists of 12 residues. The germline gives CDR1 SGHTA, CDR2 FQGNSA. CDR3 nucleotide sequence: TGTGCCAGCAGCCCAAGGGGTTTGCCCCAGCATTTT. This gives the protein CASSPRGLPQHF. Together with reference TRBV7-2 and TRBJ1-5, the CDR3 gives the full variable domain: GAGVSQSPSNKVTEKGKDVELRCDPISGHTALYWYRQSLGQGLEFLIYFQGNSAPDKSGLPSDRFSAERTGGSVSTLTIQRTQQEDSAVYLCASSPRGLPQHFGDGTRLSIL.

The table lists this clonotype with many counts. The CDR3 reads CASARGSSSYEQYF. The DNA of the CDR3 is TGTGCCAGCGCTCGAGGCTCGAGCTCCTACGAGCAGTACTTC. The gene calls are TRBV13 and TRBJ2-7; D gene unclear. V was clipped by 8 bases and J by 0 bases, with 14 bases between them. The CDR3 totals 14 residues. Germline assignment: CDR1 PRHDT and CDR2 FYEKMQ (reference sequence).

This clonotype was seen many times. This rearrangement joins TRBV20-1 to TRBJ2-7; D might be TRBD1 (5 bases). Germline loops: CDR1 DFQATT, CDR2 SNEGSKA (reference sequence). With 0 bases removed from V and 3 bases from J, the gap between germline ends came to 18 bases. The CDR3 is 16 amino acids. As DNA, the CDR3 is TGCAGTGCTAGAGATCCCTCAGGGCCAAGGGGCTACGAGCAGTACTTC. This sequence encodes CSARDPSGPRGYEQYF.

This clonotype was seen many times. The V call is TRBV20-1, the J call TRBJ2-3, with a tentative D call TRBD2 (6 bases). V lost 2 bases and J 2 bases, leaving 20 bases between the germline ends. Germline CDR1 and CDR2: DFQATT and SNEGSKA (reference sequence). The CDR3 is made up of 17 amino acids. The chain's CDR3 is CSARKFGAGTYTDTQYF. CDR3 coding DNA: TGCAGTGCTAGAAAATTTGGCGCGGGAACTTACACAGATACGCAGTATTTT.